The entry below describes one TCR beta chain. Its antigen remains unidentified. These data come from a study of CD8 T cells in Susac syndrome. Study-wide points: The authors acknowledged that their TCR sequencing and HLA analysis involved a relatively small number of individuals.

Trimming took off 5 bases at V and 8 bases at J, with 15 bases between the two ends. The CDR3 runs to 13 residues. Germline V CDR1 and CDR2: PRHDT, FYEKMQ (reference sequence). Patients with stable or active relapsing-remitting disease, all of them treatment-naive, made up the multiple sclerosis controls. Negative isolation was applied to CD8+ and CD4+ T cells, and FACS enrichment was applied to TEMRA cells. A quantity of about 0.5 to 1 ug RNA underwent reverse transcription using random hexamers. An immunoSEQ multiplex PCR generated amplified TCR beta CDR3 products spanning 54 Vbeta and 13 Jbeta. From the immunoSEQ multiplex PCR reads, TCRdb called clonotypes with MiXCR, one entry per CDR3 protein. Of 100,000 to 150,000 distinct CDR3 sequences in the sample, over 80% were seen once.

V gene TRBV13 combines with J gene TRBJ1-1; TRBD1 is a possible D gene (5 bases). This clonotype was obtained from a human donor with multiple sclerosis. Material: CD8+ T cells from PBMCs. Here the CDR3 reads CASSPRDGEEAFF. The CDR3 coding sequence is TGTGCCAGCAGCCCCCGGGACGGTGAAGAAGCTTTCTTT.